Given below is one TCR beta chain in context. Antigen specificity is unknown. Each subset's genomic DNA was split evenly across several immunoSEQ plates. TCRdb's copy holds only in-frame clones and misses some; the assay was immunoSEQ multiplex PCR. The sample contains 2 million to 3 million clones, approximately 93% of which appear only once. This sample stems from a study of shared clonotypes between healthy human individuals. Findings of the study overall: Unshared clonotypes carried lower generation probabilities than those common to all four donors. In this cohort, only blood was sampled, and tissue repertoires likely differ.

Germline-derived CDR1 and CDR2 are SGHRS and YFSETQ. The CDR3 is made up of 14 amino acids. V lost 0 bases to trimming and J lost 4 bases, with 11 bases between them. This sequence originates from a man in his late teens or twenties in good health. Some clones in this sample may be carry-over from other donors' samples. The specimen sequenced was naive CD4+ T cells from PBMCs. Documented subset: CD45RA+ positively selected. The J gene is TRBJ2-7, the V gene TRBV5-1, with a possible D match to TRBD1 (5 bases). CDR3 in amino acids: CASSLEPGQYEQYF. The CDR3 DNA reads as TGCGCCAGCAGCTTGGAGCCAGGGCAATACGAGCAGTACTTC.